This T cell receptor (beta chain) emerged from a study of cytomegalovirus exposure and HLA in healthy donors. Profiling relied on immunoSEQ multiplex PCR, and the TCRdb table lists in-frame clones only, not all of them. The table lists around 250,000 clones, 85% to 90% of them singletons. The sequence came from a woman younger than 30 in good health and CMV-seronegative. Sample: PBMCs.

For the CDR3, the DNA is TGTGCCAGCAGTTACAACAGGGGGGCTGAAGCTTTCTTT. This translates into CASSYNRGAEAFF. The chain uses TRBV6-5 and TRBJ1-1, with 8 bases lining up with TRBD1. Germline V gives CDR1 MNHEY, CDR2 SVGAGI. Germline trimming cut 2 bases from V and 6 bases from J; bases unmatched to any gene: 2. The CDR3 is 13 amino acids.